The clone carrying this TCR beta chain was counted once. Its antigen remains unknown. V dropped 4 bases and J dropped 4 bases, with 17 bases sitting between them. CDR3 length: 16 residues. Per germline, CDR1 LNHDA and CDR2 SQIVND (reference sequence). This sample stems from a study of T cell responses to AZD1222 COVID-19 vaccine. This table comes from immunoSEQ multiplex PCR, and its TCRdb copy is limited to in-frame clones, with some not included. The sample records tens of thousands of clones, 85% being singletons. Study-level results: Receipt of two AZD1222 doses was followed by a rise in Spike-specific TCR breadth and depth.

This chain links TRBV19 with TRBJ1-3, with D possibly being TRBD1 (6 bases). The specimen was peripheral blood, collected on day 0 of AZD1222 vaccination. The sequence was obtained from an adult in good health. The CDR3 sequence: CASSNPPGAEGNTIYF. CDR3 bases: TGTGCCAGTAGTAATCCGCCGGGGGCAGAGGGAAACACCATATATTTT.